This TCR beta chain came from a study of T cell repertoires in aging, cancer and after chemotherapy. Study background: Six age groups, ranging from 30 or younger to 70 or older, included the donors.

TRB rearrangements spanning V, D and J were amplified using mixed TRB-A/B primers. Using its own MiXCR run on the multiplex PCR reads, TCRdb lists one record per CDR3 protein. The data show around 1,200 distinct CDR3 sequences, around a quarter seen once. The template was genomic DNA from peripheral blood, not RNA. V was clipped by 0 bases and J by 6 bases; unmatched bases: 3. Germline values: CDR1 MNHNY, CDR2 SVGAGI (reference sequence). The CDR3 spans 16 residues. What was sequenced was blood. This sequence originates from a human donor with a solid tumor. The donor label of this sample is uncertain. V is TRBV6-6 and J is TRBJ2-3, with TRBD2 identical over 13 bases. The CDR3 sequence: CASSYSLAGGSDTQYF. Here the CDR3 DNA reads TGTGCCAGCAGTTACTCACTAGCGGGAGGGTCGGATACGCAGTATTTT.